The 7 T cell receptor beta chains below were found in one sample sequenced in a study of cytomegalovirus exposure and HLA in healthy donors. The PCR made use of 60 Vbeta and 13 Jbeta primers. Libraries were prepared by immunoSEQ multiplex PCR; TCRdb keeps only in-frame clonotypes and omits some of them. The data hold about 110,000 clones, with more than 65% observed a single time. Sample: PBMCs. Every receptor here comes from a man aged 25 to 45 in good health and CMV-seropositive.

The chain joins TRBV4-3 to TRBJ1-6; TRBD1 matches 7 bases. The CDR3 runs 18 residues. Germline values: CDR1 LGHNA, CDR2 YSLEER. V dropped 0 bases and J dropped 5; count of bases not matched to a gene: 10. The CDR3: CASSQDGEPGQHNSPLHF. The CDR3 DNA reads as TGCGCCAGCAGCCAAGATGGGGAGCCGGGACAGCATAATTCACCCCTCCACTTT.

This CDR3 is CASSVSSGTYNEQFF. As DNA, the CDR3 is TGTGCCAGCAGCGTGAGTAGCGGGACCTACAATGAGCAGTTCTTC. The J gene is TRBJ2-1, the V gene TRBV9, with 8 nucleotides matching TRBD2. The CDR3 is 15 amino acids. The ends lost 2 bases at V and 2 bases at J; junction bases unmatched: 3. The germline V gene has CDR1 SGDLS and CDR2 YYNGEE.

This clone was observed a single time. In DNA, the CDR3 is TGTGCCTGGGGGACAGGGTCCGCCTACGAGCAGTACTTC. This encodes CAWGTGSAYEQYF. V is TRBV30 and J is TRBJ2-7, with 9 bases lining up with TRBD1. Per germline, CDR1 GTSNPN and CDR2 SVGIG (reference sequence). This CDR3 is built from 13 residues. After removal of 5 bases from V and 2 bases from J, the junction contained 4 bases not matched to a gene.

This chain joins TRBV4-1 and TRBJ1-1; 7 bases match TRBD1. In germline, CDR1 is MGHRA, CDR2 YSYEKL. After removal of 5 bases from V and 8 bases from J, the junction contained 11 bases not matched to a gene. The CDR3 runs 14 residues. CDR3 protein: CASSAWRGREEAFF. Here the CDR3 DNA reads TGCGCCAGCAGCGCATGGAGGGGGCGGGAAGAAGCTTTCTTT.

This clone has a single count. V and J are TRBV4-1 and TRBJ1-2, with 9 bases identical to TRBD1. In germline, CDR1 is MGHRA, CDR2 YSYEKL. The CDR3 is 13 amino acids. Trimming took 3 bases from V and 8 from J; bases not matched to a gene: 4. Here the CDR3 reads CASSQDRGGGYTF. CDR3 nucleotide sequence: TGCGCCAGCAGCCAGGACAGGGGAGGGGGCTACACCTTC.

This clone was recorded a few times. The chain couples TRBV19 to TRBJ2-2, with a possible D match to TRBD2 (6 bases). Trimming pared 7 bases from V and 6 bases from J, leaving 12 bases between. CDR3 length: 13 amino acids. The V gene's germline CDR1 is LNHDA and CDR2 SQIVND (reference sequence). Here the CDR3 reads CASTKLAAGELFF. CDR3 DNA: TGTGCCAGTACCAAGTTAGCGGCCGGGGAGCTGTTTTTT. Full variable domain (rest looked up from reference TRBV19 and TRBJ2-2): DGGITQSPKYLFRKEGQNVTLSCEQNLNHDAMYWYRQDPGQGLRLIYYSQIVNDFQKGDIAEGYSVSREKKESFPLTVTSAQKNPTAFYLCASTKLAAGELFFGEGSRLTVL.

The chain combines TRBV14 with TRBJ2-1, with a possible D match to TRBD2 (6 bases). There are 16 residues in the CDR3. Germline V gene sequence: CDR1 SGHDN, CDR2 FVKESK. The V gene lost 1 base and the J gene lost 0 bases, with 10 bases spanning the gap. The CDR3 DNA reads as TGTGCCAGCAGCCAAGTCTTGCGGGGCTCCTACAATGAGCAGTTCTTC. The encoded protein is CASSQVLRGSYNEQFF.